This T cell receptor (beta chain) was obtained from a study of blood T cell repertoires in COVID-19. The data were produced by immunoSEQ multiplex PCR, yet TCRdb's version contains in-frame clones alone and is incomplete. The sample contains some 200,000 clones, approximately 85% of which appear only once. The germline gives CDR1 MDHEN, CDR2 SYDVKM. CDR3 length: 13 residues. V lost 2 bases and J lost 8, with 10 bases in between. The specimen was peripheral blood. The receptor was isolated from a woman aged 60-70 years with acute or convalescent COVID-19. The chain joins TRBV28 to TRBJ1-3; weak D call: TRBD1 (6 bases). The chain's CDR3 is CASSLGGGDTIYF. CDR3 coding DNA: TGTGCCAGCAGTTTAGGAGGGGGGGACACCATATATTTT. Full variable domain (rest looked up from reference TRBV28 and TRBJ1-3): DVKVTQSSRYLVKRTGEKVFLECVQDMDHENMFWYRQDPGLGLRLIYFSYDVKMKEKGDIPEGYSVSREKKERFSLILESASTNQTSMYLCASSLGGGDTIYFGEGSWLTVV.